This T cell receptor (beta chain) was sequenced in a study of follicular helper T cells after annual influenza vaccination (dated by TCRdb to about 2017). For context, the study as a whole: Blood was collected on days 0, 7 and 28 after each seasonal influenza vaccination. To look at recall of cTfh clones, some subjects were tracked through successive annual vaccinations covering the 2013-2014, 2014-2015 and 2015-2016 seasons. The 2013-2014 samples were cryopreserved, while the 2015 samples were processed right after collection. One week after vaccination, a second recruited cohort of about eleven subjects (Table S1) displayed a similar ICOS+CD38+ cTfh response. Multi-year samples were available for six subjects, with four spanning two vaccination seasons and two spanning three seasons. Broad study findings and their caveats: Only roughly 8.5-20% of analyzed cells yielded productive TCRB sequences, so sampling of rare clonotypes was not possible. A recurrent oligoclonal ICOS+CD38+ cTfh response containing tetramer and AIM influenza-specific clonotypes was recalled by successive annual vaccinations. Day 7 ICOS+CD38+ clones were most often found later in ICOS-CD38- cTfh, suggesting that subset may serve as a memory reservoir. ICOS+CD38+ cTfh clonality correlated with the frequency of that population, and its change correlated with the change in circulating plasmablast frequency.

From its cysteine to its phenylalanine, the CDR3 spans 13 amino acids. The DNA shown is the 39-base CDR3, in frame from base 1. CDR1 and CDR2, looked up from the germline V gene, are SGHTA and FQGNSA. At the junction V is shortened by 3 bases and J by 6 bases, with 12 bases in between. The time point label for this specimen denotes: 2014-2015 season, pre-vaccination. Adults were given seasonal inactivated influenza vaccine (Fluvarix), and sorted blood CD4 subsets were followed by TCRB sequencing before and after vaccination. To be eligible, subjects had to live in the community and must not have received influenza vaccine in the previous 6 months. Reasons for exclusion included contraindications to influenza vaccine, substance abuse, HIV/AIDS, active malignancy, immunomodulatory medication, and active illness such as respiratory infection. Between about 35 and 110 mL of blood was sampled per time point. Circulating Tfh were defined as non-naive CD4+CXCR5+PD-1+ cells, and these cells were sorted into ICOS+CD38+ and ICOS-CD38- fractions. Ficoll-Paque PLUS or SepMate separation was used to isolate PBMC. Before DNA was extracted, the cell subsets were sorted from PBMC using a BD FACS Aria.

This clone has a single count. Its target antigen remains unknown. Base quality data are lacking; no much larger clone is found one base away. The library came from the immunoSEQ multiplex PCR assay. Adaptive Biotechnologies carried out TCRB amplification, library preparation, sequencing and preliminary bioinformatics at Survey level resolution. For TCRB sequencing, genomic DNA from sorted cTfh populations was amplified by multiplex PCR. Concerning the study's data processing: Clonality was calculated in R as 1 minus normalized Shannon entropy, and the Gini index was calculated with the R package ineq. Overlap score was defined as the summed counts of shared sequences divided by the total counts of all sequences in both compared samples. Fisher's exact test, with an assumed theoretical repertoire of 10^7 TCRB sequences, was used to assess the significance of shared clonotypes. TCRdb's version of the immuneACCESS table is confined to in-frame rearrangements and falls short of the full clone set. An unresolved V gene accounts for under half of the shortfall where checked; the remainder is of unknown origin. V and J calls and clone size are given by that table; D and trimming were obtained from the DNA. This sample gives fewer than 9,000 clones in total; roughly 80% of them show up just once. The ten largest account for 1.1% of the sample.

The clonotype was recovered from an adult who received the influenza vaccine. The chain employs TRBV7-2 and TRBJ2-7; the D gene is not confidently resolved. The sequenced sample was CXCR5+ CD38- circulating T follicular helper cells from blood, obtained on the day of influenza vaccination. This specimen's cell subset or site label, interpreted: circulating Tfh, non-naive CD4+CXCR5+PD-1+ (ICOS+CD38+ or ICOS-CD38-). CDR3 sequence: CASSLDHSGEQYF. Here is the DNA: TGTGCCAGCAGCTTGGACCATTCGGGCGAGCAGTACTTC.